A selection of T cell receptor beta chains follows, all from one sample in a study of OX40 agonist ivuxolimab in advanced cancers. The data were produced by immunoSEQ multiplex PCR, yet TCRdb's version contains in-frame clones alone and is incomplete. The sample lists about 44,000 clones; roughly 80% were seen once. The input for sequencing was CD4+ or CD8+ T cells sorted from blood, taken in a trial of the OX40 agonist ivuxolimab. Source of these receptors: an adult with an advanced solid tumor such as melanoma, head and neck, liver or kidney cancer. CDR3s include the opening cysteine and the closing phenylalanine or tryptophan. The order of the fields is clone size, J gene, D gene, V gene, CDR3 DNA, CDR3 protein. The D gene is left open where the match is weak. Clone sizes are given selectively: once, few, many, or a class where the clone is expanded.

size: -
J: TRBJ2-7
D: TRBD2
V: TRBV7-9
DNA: TGTGCCAGCAGTCCGACTAGCGGGAGCGCCATCTCCTACGAGCAGTACTTC
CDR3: CASSPTSGSAISYEQYF

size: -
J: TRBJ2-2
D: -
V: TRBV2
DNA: TGTGCCAGCAGTGTCTCGGGGGGCTCCGGGGAGCTGTTTTTT
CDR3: CASSVSGGSGELFF

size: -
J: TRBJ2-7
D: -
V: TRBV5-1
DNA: TGCGCCAGCAGCCCCGGACAAGATCCCTACGAGCAGTACTTC
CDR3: CASSPGQDPYEQYF

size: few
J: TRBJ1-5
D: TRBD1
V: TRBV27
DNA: TGTGCCACTGACAGGGGAAATCAGCCCCAGCATTTT
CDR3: CATDRGNQPQHF

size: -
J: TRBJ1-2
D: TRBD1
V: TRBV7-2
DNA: TGTGCCAGCAGCCCTTGGGACAGGTCCTATGGCTACACCTTC
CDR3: CASSPWDRSYGYTF

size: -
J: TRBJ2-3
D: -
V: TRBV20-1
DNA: TGCAGTGCTAGAGATTATACGCAGTATTTT
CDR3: CSARDYTQYF

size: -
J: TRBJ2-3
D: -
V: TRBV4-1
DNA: TGCGCCAGCAGCCACAGTGGGGTCACAGATACGCAGTATTTT
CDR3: CASSHSGVTDTQYF

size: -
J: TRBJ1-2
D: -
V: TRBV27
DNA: TGTGCCAGCAGTCTCTACCCCCGGGGGGGGCAGGGTGGCTACACCTTC
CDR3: CASSLYPRGGQGGYTF

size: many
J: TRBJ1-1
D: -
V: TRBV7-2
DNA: TGTGCCAGCAGCACCCTCTTCCATGAAGCTTTCTTT
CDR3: CASSTLFHEAFF

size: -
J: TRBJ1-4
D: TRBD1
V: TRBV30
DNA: TGTGCCTGGAGTGTCGGGGACAGGATGGAAAAACTGTTTTTT
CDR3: CAWSVGDRMEKLFF

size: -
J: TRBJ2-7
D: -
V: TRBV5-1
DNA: TGCGCCAGCAGCAGGGACGGGGAACGGTCCTACGAGCAGTACTTC
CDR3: CASSRDGERSYEQYF

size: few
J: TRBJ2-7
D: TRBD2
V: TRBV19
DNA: TGTGCCAGTAGTATGACTAGCGGGAGCTCCTACGAGCAGTACTTC
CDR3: CASSMTSGSSYEQYF

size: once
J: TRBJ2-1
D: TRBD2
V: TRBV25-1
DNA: TGTGCCAGCAGTGCGACTAGCGGGTTCGACAATGAGCAGTTCTTC
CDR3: CASSATSGFDNEQFF

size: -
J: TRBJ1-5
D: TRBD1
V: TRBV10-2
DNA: TGCGCCAGCAGCTTTGACAGGGTTGGTCAGCCCCAGCATTTT
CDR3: CASSFDRVGQPQHF

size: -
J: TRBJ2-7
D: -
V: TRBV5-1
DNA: TGCGCCAGCAGCTTTGGACCTCTCCAGGCCACTGACATCTACGAGCAGTACTTC
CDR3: CASSFGPLQATDIYEQYF

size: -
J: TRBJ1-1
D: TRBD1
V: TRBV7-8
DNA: TGTGCCAGCAGCTTACGGACAGGGACGGACACTGAAGCTTTCTTT
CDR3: CASSLRTGTDTEAFF

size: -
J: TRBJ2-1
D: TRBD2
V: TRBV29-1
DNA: TGCAGCGTACCTAGCGGGATTAGCTCCTACAATGAGCAGTTCTTC
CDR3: CSVPSGISSYNEQFF